The rows below give T cell receptor beta chains drawn from one sample of a study of T cells in Graves' hyperthyroidism and ophthalmopathy. MiXCR was run by TCRdb on the multiplex PCR reads, yielding one entry per CDR3 protein. The sample records a few hundred thousand distinct CDR3 sequences, approximately 20% being singletons. Source material: blood. The receptor source for this set is a man aged 30 to 39 with Graves' ophthalmopathy. The CDR3 runs from the conserved cysteine through the conserved F or W.

V gene	J gene	CDR3 protein
TRBV13	TRBJ1-2	CASSLRQGGWYGYTF
TRBV28	TRBJ1-1	CASSQDRQEAFF
TRBV6-1	TRBJ1-5	CASSEGSPGQPQHF
TRBV11-3	TRBJ1-5	CASSDRSGAQSNQPQHF
TRBV11-1	TRBJ2-1	CASTLGEGYEQFF
TRBV20-1	TRBJ1-1	CSARDLQGPRSSEAFF
TRBV7-9	TRBJ1-4	CASTLWTGWDEKLFF
TRBV19	TRBJ2-1	CASRQLAGGPNEQFF
TRBV7-9	TRBJ2-7	CASSLSLTYEQYF
TRBV15	TRBJ1-6	CATSSLSNSPLHF
TRBV5-8	TRBJ1-2	CANIGRNYGYTF
TRBV20-1	TRBJ1-4	CSARRDNSNEKLFF
TRBV7-9	TRBJ2-5	CASSKTEYTRDF
TRBV7-2	TRBJ2-3	CASSLGRTVGTQYF
TRBV7-3	TRBJ2-5	CASSLIGTLGETQYF
TRBV20-1	TRBJ2-5	CSARDYGRGRETQYF
TRBV27	TRBJ2-7	CASSKGIRGRYEQYF
TRBV28	TRBJ2-7	CASSLDLRDRVVLSYEQYF
TRBV6-2/TRBV6-3	TRBJ2-2	CASRTPGQGTTGELFF
TRBV28	TRBJ2-1	CASRIGTGTHEQFF
TRBV24-1	TRBJ1-1	CATSSNRGSNTEAFF
TRBV9	TRBJ1-2	CASSGASGGAGYTF
TRBV18	TRBJ1-2	CASSPQADNLRGYTF
TRBV7-2	TRBJ2-1	CASSLPTSAPYNEQFF
TRBV5-1	TRBJ2-5	CASSNDARTETQYF
TRBV28	TRBJ1-5	CASSLGGGGASNQPQHF
TRBV12-3/TRBV12-4	TRBJ1-2	CASSLTPGGFDGYTF
TRBV27	TRBJ2-3	CASSSRDRGPHTQYF